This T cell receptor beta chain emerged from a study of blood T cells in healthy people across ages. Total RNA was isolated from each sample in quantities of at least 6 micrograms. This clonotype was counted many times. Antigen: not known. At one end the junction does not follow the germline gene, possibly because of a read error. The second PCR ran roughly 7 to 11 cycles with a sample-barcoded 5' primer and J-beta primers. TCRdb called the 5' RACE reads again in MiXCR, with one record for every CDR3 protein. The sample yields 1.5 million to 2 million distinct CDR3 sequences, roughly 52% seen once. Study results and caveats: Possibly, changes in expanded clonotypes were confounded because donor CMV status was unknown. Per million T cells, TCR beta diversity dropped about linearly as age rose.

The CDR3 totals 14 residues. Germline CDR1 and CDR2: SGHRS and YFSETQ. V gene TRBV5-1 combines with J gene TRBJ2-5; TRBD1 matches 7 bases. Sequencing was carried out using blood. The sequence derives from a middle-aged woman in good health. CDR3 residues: CASSLQGYQETQYF. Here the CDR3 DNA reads TGTGCCAGCAGTTTACAGGGGTACCAAGAGACCCAGTACTTC.